This T cell receptor (beta chain) came from a study of Ad26.COV2.S vaccination and SARS-CoV-2 variants. The overall study: Dosing was one shot or two shots 56 days apart.

Clones were read by immunoSEQ multiplex PCR, and TCRdb kept only the in-frame ones, dropping some. This sample yields more than 300,000 clones, of which over 80% are seen a single time; 2% to 2.5% belongs to the top ten. Documented treatment: approximately 18 received Ad26.COV2.S at low or high dose, single or two shots; about 5 received placebo; per-sample allocation not given. Sampling took place 63 days after the first vaccine or placebo injection. V lost 6 bases, J lost 10 bases, and 8 bases stayed unmatched. Germline V gives CDR1 SNHLY, CDR2 FYNNEI. The CDR3 extends over 12 amino acids. The sample here was peripheral blood, taken in a trial of Ad26.COV2.S vaccine versus placebo. The chain employs TRBV2 and TRBJ1-2; 7 bases map to TRBD1. The sequence was collected from a person aged 18-60 years who received the Ad26.COV2.S COVID-19 vaccine or a placebo. CDR3 bases: TGTGCCAGCAGCGTGGGGACAGACCCCTACACCTTC. Translation gives CASSVGTDPYTF.